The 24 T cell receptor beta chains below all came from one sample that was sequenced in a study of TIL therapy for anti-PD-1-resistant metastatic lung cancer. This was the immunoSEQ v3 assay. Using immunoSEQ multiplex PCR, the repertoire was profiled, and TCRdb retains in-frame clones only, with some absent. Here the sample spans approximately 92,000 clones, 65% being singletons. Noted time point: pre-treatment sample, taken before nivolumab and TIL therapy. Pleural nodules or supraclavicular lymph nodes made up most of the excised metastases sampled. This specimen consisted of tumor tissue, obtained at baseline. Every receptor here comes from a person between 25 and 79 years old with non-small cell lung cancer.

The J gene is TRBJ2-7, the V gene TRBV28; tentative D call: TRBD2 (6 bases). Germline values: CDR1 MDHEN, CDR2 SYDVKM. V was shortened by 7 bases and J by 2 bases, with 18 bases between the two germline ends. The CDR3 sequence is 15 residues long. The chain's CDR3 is CASTLGGQLAYEQYF. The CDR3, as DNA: TGTGCCAGCACACTCGGAGGGCAATTAGCCTACGAGCAGTACTTC.

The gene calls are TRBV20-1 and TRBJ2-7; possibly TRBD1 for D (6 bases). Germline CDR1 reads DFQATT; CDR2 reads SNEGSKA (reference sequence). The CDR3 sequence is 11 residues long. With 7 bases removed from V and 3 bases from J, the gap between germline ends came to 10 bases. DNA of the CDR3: TGCAGTGGGTCGGACAGCTACGAGCAGTACTTC. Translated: CSGSDSYEQYF.

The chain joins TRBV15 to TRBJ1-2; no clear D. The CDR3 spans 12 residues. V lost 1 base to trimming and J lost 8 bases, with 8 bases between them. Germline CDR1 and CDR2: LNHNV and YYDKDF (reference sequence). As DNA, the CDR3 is TGTGCCACCAGCAGAGCCAGTCTCGGCTACACCTTC. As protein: CATSRASLGYTF.

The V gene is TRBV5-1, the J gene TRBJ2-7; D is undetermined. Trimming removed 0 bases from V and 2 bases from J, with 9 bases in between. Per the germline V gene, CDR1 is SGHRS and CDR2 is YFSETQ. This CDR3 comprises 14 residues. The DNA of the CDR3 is TGCGCCAGCAGCTTGGCTCGCATAACCTACGAGCAGTACTTC. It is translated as CASSLARITYEQYF. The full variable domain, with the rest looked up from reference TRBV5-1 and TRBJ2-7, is KAGVTQTPRYLIKTRGQQVTLSCSPISGHRSVSWYQQTPGQGLQFLFEYFSETQRNKGNFPGRFSGRQFSNSRSEMNVSTLELGDSALYLCASSLARITYEQYFGPGTRLTVT.

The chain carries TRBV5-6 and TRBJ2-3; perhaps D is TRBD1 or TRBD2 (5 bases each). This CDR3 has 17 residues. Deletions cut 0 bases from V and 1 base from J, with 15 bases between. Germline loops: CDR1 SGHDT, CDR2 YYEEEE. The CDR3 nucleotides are TGTGCCAGCAGCTTGGGGTTCCTCAGGGACCGCACAGATACGCAGTATTTT. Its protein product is CASSLGFLRDRTDTQYF.

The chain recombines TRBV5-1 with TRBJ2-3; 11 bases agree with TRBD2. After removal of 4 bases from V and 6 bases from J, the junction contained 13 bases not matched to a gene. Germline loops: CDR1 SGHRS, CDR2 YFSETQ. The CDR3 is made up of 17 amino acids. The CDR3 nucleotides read TGCGCCAGCAGCCGTGGGGTAGCGGGGGGGCCGGAGGATACGCAGTATTTT. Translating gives CASSRGVAGGPEDTQYF.

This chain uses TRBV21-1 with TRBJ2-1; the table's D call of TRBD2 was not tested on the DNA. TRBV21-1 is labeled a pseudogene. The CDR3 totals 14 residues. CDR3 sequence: CASAGLAGINEQFF. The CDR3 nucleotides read TGTGCCAGCGCAGGGCTAGCGGGAATCAATGAGCAGTTCTTC.

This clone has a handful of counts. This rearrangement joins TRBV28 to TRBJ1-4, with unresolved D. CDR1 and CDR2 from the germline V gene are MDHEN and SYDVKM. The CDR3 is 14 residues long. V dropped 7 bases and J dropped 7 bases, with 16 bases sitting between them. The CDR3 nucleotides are TGTGCCAGCATTGCCGGGAATTCCGGTGAAAAACTGTTTTTT. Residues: CASIAGNSGEKLFF.

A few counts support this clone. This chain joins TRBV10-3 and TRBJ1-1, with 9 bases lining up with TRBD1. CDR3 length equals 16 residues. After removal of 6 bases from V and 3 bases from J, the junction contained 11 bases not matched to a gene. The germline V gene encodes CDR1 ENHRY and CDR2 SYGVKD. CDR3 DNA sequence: TGTGCCATCAGCATAAACAGGGGGCAGGTCGACACTGAAGCTTTCTTT. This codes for CAISINRGQVDTEAFF.

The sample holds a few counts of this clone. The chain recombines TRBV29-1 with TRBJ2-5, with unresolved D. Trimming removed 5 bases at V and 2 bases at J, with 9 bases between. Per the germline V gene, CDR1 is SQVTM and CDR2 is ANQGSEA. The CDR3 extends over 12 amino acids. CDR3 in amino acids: CSVRLLQETQYF. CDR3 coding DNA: TGCAGCGTTCGACTTCTTCAAGAGACCCAGTACTTC. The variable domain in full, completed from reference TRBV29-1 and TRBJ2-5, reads SAVISQKPSRDICQRGTSLTIQCQVDSQVTMMFWYRQQPGQSLTLIATANQGSEATYESGFVIDKFPISRPNLTFSTLTVSNMSPEDSSIYLCSVRLLQETQYFGPGTRLLVL.

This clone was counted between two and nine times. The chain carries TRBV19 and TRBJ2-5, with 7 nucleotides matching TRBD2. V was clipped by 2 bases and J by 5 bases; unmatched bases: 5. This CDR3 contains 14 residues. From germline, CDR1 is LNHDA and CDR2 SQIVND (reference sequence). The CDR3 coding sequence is TGTGCCAGTAGTATAACAGCGGGGTGGGAGACCCAGTACTTC. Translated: CASSITAGWETQYF.

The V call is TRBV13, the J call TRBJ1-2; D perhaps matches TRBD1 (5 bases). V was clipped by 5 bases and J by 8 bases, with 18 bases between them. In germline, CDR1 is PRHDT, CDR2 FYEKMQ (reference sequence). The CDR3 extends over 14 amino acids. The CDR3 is CASSPDGGGRGYTF. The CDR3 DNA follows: TGTGCCAGCAGCCCGGACGGGGGTGGGAGGGGCTACACCTTC.

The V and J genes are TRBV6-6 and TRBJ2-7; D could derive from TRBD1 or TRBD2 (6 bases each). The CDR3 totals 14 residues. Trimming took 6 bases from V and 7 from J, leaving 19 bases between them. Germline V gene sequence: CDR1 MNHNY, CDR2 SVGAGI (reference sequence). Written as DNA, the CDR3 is TGTGCCAGCAGCCTCGGGGGCGGGGTGGGGGAGCAGTACTTC. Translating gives CASSLGGGVGEQYF.

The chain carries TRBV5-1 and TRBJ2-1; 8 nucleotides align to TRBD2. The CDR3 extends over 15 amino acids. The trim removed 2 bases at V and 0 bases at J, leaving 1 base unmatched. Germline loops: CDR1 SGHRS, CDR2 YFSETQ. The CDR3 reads CASSFSGDSYNEQFF. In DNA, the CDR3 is TGCGCCAGCAGCTTTAGCGGGGACTCCTACAATGAGCAGTTCTTC.

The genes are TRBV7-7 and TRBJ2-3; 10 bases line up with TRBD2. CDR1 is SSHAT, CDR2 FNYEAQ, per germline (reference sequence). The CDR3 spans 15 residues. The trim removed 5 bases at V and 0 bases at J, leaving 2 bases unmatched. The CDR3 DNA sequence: TGTGCCAGCAGCCCTAGCGGGGGAAGCACAGATACGCAGTATTTT. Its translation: CASSPSGGSTDTQYF.

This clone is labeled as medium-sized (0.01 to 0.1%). DNA for the CDR3: TGTGCCAGCAGCTTAGCGCTGGAAAGCGGGAGGGCCCTAGCCAAAAACATTCAGTACTTC. This sequence encodes CASSLALESGRALAKNIQYF. The V call is TRBV7-2, the J call TRBJ2-4; TRBD2 aligns across 10 bases. Germline assignment: CDR1 SGHTA and CDR2 FQGNSA. V was clipped by 0 bases and J by 0 bases; unmatched bases: 11. This CDR3 spans 20 amino acids.

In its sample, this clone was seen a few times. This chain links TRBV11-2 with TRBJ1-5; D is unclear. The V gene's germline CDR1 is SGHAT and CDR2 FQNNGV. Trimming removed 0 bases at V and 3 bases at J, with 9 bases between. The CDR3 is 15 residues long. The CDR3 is CASSLDAGVNQPQHF. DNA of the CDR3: TGTGCCAGCAGCTTAGATGCCGGGGTCAATCAGCCCCAGCATTTT.

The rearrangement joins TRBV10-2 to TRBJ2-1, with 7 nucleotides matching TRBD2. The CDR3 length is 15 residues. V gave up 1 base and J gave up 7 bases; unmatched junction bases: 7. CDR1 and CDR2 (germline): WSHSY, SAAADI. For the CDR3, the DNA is TGCGCCAGCAGTGAGTTGGCGGGAGCTGGAAATGAGCAGTTCTTC. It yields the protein CASSELAGAGNEQFF.

The CDR3, as DNA: TGTGCCAGCAGCTTAGTAGTTGAAGAGACCCAGTACTTC. Protein: CASSLVVEETQYF. This chain connects TRBV7-9 to TRBJ2-5; D unclear. The germline CDR1 and CDR2 sequences are SEHNR and FQNEAQ (reference sequence). The V end lost 1 base, the J end lost 3 bases, and 6 bases lay between the germline ends. The CDR3 is 13 residues long. Full variable domain (outside the CDR3, taken from reference TRBV7-9 and TRBJ2-5): DTGVSQNPRHKITKRGQNVTFRCDPISEHNRLYWYRQTLGQGPEFLTYFQNEAQLEKSRLLSDRFSAERPKGSFSTLEIQRTEQGDSAMYLCASSLVVEETQYFGPGTRLLVL.

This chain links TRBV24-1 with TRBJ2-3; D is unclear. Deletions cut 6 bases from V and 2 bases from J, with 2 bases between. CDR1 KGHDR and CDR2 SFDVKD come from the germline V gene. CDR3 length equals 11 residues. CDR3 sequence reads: CATSITDTQYF. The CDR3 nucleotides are TGTGCCACCAGTATCACAGATACGCAGTATTTT.

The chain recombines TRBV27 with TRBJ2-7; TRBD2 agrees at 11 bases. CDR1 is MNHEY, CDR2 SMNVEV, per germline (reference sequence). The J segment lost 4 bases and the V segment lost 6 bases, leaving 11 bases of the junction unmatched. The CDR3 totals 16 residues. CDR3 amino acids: CASSSSWLAGGYEQYF. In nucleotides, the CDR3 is TGTGCCAGCAGCTCGTCGTGGCTAGCGGGGGGTTACGAGCAGTACTTC.

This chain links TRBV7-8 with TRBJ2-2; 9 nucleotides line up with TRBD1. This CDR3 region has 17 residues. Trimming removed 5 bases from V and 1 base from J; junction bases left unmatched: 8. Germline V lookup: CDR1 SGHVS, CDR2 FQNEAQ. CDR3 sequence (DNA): TGTGCCAGCAGCCAAACAGGGGGCTCGAGGAACACCGGGGAGCTGTTTTTT. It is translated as CASSQTGGSRNTGELFF.

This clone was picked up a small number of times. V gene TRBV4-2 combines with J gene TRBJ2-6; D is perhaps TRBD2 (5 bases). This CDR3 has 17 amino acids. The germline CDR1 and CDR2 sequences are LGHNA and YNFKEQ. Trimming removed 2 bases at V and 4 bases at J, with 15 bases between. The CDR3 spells CASSQSSTRAGANVLTF. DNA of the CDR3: TGTGCCAGCAGCCAATCCTCTACTAGGGCCGGGGCCAACGTCCTGACTTTC.

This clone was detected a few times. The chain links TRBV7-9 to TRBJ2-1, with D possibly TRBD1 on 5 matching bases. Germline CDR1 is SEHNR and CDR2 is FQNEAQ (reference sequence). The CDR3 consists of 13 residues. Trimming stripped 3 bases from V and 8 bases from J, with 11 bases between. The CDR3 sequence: CASSFAGIDEQFF. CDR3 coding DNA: TGTGCCAGCAGCTTTGCAGGGATCGATGAGCAGTTCTTC.